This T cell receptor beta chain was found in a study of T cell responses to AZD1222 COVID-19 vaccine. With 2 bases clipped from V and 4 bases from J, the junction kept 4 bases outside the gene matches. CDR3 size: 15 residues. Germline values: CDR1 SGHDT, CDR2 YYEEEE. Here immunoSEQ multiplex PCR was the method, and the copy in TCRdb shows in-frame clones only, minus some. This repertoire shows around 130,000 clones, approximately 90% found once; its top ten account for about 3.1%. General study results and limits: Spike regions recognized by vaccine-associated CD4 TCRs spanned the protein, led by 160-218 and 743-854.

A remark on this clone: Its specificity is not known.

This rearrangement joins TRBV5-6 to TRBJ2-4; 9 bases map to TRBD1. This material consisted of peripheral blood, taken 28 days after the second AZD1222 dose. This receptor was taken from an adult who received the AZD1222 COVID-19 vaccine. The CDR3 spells CASSFRQGVKNIQYF. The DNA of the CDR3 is TGTGCCAGCAGCTTCCGACAGGGGGTGAAAAACATTCAGTACTTC.